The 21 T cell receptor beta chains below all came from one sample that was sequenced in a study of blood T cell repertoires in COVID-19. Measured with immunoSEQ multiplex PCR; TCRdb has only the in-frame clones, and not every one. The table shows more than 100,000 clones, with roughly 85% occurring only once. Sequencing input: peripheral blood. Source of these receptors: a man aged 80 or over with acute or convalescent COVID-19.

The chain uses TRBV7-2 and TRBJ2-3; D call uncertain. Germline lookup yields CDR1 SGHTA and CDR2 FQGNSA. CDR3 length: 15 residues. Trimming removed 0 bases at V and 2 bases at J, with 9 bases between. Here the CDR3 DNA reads TGTGCCAGCAGCTTAGCGGCAGGAACCACAGATACGCAGTATTTT. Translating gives CASSLAAGTTDTQYF.

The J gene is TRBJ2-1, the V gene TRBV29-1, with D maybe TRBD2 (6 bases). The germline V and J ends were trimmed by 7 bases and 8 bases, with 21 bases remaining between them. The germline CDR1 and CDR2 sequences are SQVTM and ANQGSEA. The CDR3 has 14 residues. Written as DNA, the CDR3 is TGCAGCGCCCGTGGGACTTGGGTTGAAGATGAGCAGTTCTTC. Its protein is CSARGTWVEDEQFF.

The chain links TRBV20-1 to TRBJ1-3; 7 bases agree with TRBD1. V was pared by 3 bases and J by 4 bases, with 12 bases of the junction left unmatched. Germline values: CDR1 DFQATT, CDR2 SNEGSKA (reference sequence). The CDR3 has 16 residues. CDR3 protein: CSASESSRGSGNTIYF. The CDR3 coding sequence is TGCAGTGCTAGTGAATCTTCCAGGGGGTCCGGAAACACCATATATTTT.

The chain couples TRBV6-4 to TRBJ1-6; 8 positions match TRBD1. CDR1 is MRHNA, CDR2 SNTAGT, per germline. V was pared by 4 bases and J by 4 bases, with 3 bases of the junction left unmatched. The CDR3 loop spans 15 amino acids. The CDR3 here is CASSVTGGYNSPLHF. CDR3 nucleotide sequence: TGTGCCAGCAGTGTTACAGGGGGTTATAATTCACCCCTCCACTTT.

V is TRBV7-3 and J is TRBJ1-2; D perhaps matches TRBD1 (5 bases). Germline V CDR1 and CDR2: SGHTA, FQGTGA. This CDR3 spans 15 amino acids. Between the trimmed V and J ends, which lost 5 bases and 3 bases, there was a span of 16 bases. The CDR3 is CASSPSSTGHYGYTF. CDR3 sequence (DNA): TGTGCCAGCAGCCCCAGTTCCACAGGACACTATGGCTACACCTTC.

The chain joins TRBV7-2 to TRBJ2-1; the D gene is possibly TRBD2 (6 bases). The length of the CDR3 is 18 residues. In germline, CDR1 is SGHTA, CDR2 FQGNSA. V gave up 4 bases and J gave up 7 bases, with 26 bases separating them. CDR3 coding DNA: TGTGCCAGCAGCTCCCTGTTTTCTCGGGAGACCTTTTCGAATGAGCAGTTCTTC. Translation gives CASSSLFSRETFSNEQFF.

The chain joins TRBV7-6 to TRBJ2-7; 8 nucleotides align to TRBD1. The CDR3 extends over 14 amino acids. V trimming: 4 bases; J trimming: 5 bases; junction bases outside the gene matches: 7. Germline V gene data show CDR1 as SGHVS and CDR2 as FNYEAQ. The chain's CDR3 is CASSSLQGENEQYF. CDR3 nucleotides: TGTGCCAGCAGCTCCCTACAGGGGGAGAACGAGCAGTACTTC.

Here the CDR3 reads CASSLARGADTQYF. Written as DNA, the CDR3 is TGCGCCAGCAGCTTGGCCCGGGGTGCAGATACGCAGTATTTT. This chain links TRBV5-1 with TRBJ2-3; perhaps TRBD2 as D (5 bases). Germline V gene sequence: CDR1 SGHRS, CDR2 YFSETQ. V lost 0 bases, J lost 4 bases, and 9 bases lay in between. This CDR3 comprises 14 residues.

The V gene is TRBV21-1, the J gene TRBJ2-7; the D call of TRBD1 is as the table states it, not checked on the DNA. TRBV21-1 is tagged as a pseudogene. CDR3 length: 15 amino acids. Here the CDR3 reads CASISPGQGFYEQYF. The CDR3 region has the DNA TGTGCCAGCATTTCACCGGGACAGGGATTTTACGAGCAGTACTTC.

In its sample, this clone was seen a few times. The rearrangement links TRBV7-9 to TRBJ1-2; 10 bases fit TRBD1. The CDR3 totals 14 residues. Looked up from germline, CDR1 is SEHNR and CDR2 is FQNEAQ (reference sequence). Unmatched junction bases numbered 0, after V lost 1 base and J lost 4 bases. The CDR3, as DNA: TGTGCCAGCAGCTTAGGGACAGGGGGCTATGGCTACACCTTC. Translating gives CASSLGTGGYGYTF.

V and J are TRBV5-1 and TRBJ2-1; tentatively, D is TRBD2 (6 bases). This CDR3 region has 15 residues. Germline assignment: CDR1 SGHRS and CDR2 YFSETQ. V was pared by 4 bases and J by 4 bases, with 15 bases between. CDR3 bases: TGCGCCAGCAGCCCCGGGACTGTGAGTTACAATGAGCAGTTCTTC. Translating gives CASSPGTVSYNEQFF. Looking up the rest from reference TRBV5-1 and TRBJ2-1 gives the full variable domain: KAGVTQTPRYLIKTRGQQVTLSCSPISGHRSVSWYQQTPGQGLQFLFEYFSETQRNKGNFPGRFSGRQFSNSRSEMNVSTLELGDSALYLCASSPGTVSYNEQFFGPGTRLTVL.

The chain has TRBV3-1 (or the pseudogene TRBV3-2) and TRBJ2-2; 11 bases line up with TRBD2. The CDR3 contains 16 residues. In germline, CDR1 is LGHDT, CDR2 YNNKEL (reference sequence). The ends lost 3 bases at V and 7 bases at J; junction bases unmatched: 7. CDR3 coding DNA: TGTGCCAGCAGCCATACTAGCGGGAGTAATGACGGGGAGCTGTTTTTT. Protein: CASSHTSGSNDGELFF.

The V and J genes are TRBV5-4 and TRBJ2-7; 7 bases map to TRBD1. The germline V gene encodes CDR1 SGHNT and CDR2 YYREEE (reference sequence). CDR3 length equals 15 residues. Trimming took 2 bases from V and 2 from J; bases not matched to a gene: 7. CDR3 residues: CASSLPGQQTYEQYF. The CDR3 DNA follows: TGTGCCAGCAGCTTACCGGGACAGCAAACCTACGAGCAGTACTTC.

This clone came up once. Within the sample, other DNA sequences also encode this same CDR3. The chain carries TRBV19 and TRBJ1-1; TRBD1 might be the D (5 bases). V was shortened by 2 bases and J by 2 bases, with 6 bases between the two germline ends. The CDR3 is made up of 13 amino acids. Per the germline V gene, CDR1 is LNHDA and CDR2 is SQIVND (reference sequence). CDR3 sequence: CASSIQGNTEAFF. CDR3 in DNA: TGTGCCAGTAGTATACAGGGAAACACTGAAGCTTTCTTT. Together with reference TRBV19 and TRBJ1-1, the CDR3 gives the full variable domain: DGGITQSPKYLFRKEGQNVTLSCEQNLNHDAMYWYRQDPGQGLRLIYYSQIVNDFQKGDIAEGYSVSREKKESFPLTVTSAQKNPTAFYLCASSIQGNTEAFFGQGTRLTVV.

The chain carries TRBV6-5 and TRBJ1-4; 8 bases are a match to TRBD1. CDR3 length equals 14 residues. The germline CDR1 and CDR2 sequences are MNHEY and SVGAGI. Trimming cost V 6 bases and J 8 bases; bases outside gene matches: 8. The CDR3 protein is CASSPGGSREKLFF. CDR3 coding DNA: TGTGCCAGCAGCCCAGGGGGCTCGAGGGAAAAACTGTTTTTT.

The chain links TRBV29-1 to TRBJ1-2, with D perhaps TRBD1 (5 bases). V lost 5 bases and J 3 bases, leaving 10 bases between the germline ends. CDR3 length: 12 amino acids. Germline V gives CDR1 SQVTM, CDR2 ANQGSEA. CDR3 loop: CSVMGLDYGYTF. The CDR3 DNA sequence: TGCAGCGTTATGGGACTTGACTATGGCTACACCTTC.

The DNA for the CDR3 is TGTGCCAGCAGGGGGGGAAACACAGATACGCAGTATTTT. Its protein is CASRGGNTDTQYF. The chain has TRBV11-3 and TRBJ2-3, with a tentative D call TRBD2 (6 bases). The CDR3 runs to 13 residues. V lost 6 bases to trimming and J lost 2 bases, with 9 bases between them. Germline V lookup: CDR1 SGHNT, CDR2 YENEEA.

The CDR3 here is CASSPDRARIETDTQYF. The CDR3 DNA sequence: TGTGCCAGCTCACCAGACAGGGCAAGGATCGAGACAGATACGCAGTATTTT. This chain uses TRBV18 with TRBJ2-3; TRBD1 aligns across 7 bases. Germline V gives CDR1 KGHSH, CDR2 LQKENI. J gave up 3 bases and V 2 bases, and 11 bases lay outside the gene matches. The CDR3 loop spans 17 amino acids.

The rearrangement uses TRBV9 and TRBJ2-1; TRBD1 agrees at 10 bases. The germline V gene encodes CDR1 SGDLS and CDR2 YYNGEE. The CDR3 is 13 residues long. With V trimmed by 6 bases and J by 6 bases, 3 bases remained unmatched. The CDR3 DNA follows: TGTGCCAGCAAGGGACAGGGGATCAATGAGCAGTTCTTC. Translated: CASKGQGINEQFF. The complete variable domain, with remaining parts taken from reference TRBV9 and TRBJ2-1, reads DSGVTQTPKHLITATGQRVTLRCSPRSGDLSVYWYQQSLDQGLQFLIQYYNGEERAKGNILERFSAQQFPDLHSELNLSSLELGDSALYFCASKGQGINEQFFGPGTRLTVL.

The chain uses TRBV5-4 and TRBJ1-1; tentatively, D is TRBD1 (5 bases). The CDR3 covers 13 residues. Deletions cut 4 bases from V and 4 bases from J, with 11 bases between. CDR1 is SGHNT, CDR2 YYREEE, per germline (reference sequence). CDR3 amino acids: CASSLGGGTEAFF. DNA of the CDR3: TGTGCCAGCAGCCTCGGGGGGGGCACTGAAGCTTTCTTT.

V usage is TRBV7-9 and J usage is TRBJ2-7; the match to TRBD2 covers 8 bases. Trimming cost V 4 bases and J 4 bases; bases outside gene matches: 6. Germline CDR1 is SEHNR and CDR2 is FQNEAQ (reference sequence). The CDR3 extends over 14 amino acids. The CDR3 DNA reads TGTGCCAGCAGCTCCCCGGGGGGGAGATACGAGCAGTACTTC. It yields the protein CASSSPGGRYEQYF.